This T cell receptor (beta chain) was captured in a study of blood T cell repertoires in COVID-19. Across the study: COVID-19 samples collected from the United States, Italy and Spain covered acute and convalescent phases. PBMCs, B-cell-depleted T cells, or T cells were the source of the cDNA or gDNA that made up the material.

Seattle's enrolled individuals joined amid active infection and were then monitored longitudinally. This CDR3 has 15 residues. Trimming took 3 bases from V and 4 from J; bases not matched to a gene: 5. Germline V gene sequence: CDR1 SNHLY, CDR2 FYNNEI. Per the original data handling: Reference gene primer amplification gave estimated nucleated cell counts. Measured with immunoSEQ multiplex PCR; TCRdb has only the in-frame clones, and not every one. The V and J calls and clone size are taken from that table; D and trimming were inferred from the DNA. This repertoire shows about 130,000 clones, about nine tenths found once; its top ten account for roughly an eighth.

The chain is built from TRBV2 and TRBJ2-3; the match to TRBD1 covers 9 bases. The sample comprised peripheral blood. The receptor comes from a woman aged 70-85 years with COVID-19, enrolled during active disease. The CDR3: CASSEDRGTADTQYF. In nucleotides, the CDR3 is TGTGCCAGCAGTGAGGACAGGGGAACCGCAGATACGCAGTATTTT.